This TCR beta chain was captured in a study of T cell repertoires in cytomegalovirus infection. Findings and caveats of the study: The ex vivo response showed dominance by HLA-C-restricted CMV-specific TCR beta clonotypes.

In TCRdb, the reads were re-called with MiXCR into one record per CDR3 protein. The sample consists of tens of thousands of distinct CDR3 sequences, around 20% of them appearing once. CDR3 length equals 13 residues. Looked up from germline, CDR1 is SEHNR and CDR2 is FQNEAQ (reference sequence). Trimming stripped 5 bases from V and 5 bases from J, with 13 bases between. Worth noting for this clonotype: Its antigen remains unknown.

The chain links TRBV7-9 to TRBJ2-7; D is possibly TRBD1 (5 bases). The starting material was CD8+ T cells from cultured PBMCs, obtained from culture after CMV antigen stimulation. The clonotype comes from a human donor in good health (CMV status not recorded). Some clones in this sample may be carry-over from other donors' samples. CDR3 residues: CASSRPQGDEQYF. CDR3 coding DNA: TGTGCCAGCAGCCGCCCTCAGGGCGACGAGCAGTACTTC. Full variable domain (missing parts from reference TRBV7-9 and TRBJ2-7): DTGVSQNPRHKITKRGQNVTFRCDPISEHNRLYWYRQTLGQGPEFLTYFQNEAQLEKSRLLSDRFSAERPKGSFSTLEIQRTEQGDSAMYLCASSRPQGDEQYFGPGTRLTVT.